This T cell receptor (beta chain) stems from a study of shared clonotypes between healthy human individuals. V lost 5 bases to trimming and J lost 2 bases; unmatched junction nucleotides: 4. Germline V gives CDR1 LNHDA, CDR2 SQIVND (reference sequence). The CDR3 sequence is 14 residues long. Clones were read by immunoSEQ multiplex PCR, and TCRdb kept only the in-frame ones, dropping some. This sample has roughly 2,000,000 clones, with roughly 95% found just once. Naive CD8 isolation took CD45RO-negative cells positively selected for CCR7 and excluded terminally differentiated effector memory CD45RA+ cells. Study-wide results and limits: The study generally estimated greater richness for naive than memory subsets.

As to this clone: Its antigen is currently unknown. This CDR3 is also generated by other DNA sequences in the sample.

This sequence was found in a man between 18 and 29 years old in good health. Some clones in this sample may be carry-over from other donors' samples. The chain links TRBV19 to TRBJ2-7; 9 nucleotides agree with TRBD1. The sequenced material came from naive CD8+ T cells from PBMCs. The CDR3 protein is CASSLGQGTYEQYF. DNA for the CDR3: TGTGCCAGTAGTCTAGGACAGGGGACCTACGAGCAGTACTTC.